This T cell receptor (beta chain) appears in the sequencing data of a study of PD-L1 blockade in urothelial cancer. Study at large: Patients went on atezolizumab in about 2014, receiving 1,200 mg intravenously every 3 weeks.

Unmatched junction bases numbered 6, after V lost 4 bases and J lost 0 bases. The length of the CDR3 is 16 residues. Per germline, CDR1 MNHEY and CDR2 SMNVEV (reference sequence). TCRdb keeps only in-frame clones here, not all; method: immunoSEQ multiplex PCR. The repertoire consists of some 56,000 clones, with about four fifths occurring once and the leading ten covering over 1%. Described time point: pretreatment peripheral blood. This sequence joins TRBV27 and TRBJ1-2, with 9 bases lining up with TRBD1. Sequenced material: PBMCs, taken around atezolizumab (anti-PD-L1) treatment. The source of this sequence is a man aged 45-65 years with urothelial cancer. The CDR3 DNA reads TGTGCCAGCAGTTCCCGGACAGGGGTGACTAACTATGGCTACACCTTC. This encodes CASSSRTGVTNYGYTF.